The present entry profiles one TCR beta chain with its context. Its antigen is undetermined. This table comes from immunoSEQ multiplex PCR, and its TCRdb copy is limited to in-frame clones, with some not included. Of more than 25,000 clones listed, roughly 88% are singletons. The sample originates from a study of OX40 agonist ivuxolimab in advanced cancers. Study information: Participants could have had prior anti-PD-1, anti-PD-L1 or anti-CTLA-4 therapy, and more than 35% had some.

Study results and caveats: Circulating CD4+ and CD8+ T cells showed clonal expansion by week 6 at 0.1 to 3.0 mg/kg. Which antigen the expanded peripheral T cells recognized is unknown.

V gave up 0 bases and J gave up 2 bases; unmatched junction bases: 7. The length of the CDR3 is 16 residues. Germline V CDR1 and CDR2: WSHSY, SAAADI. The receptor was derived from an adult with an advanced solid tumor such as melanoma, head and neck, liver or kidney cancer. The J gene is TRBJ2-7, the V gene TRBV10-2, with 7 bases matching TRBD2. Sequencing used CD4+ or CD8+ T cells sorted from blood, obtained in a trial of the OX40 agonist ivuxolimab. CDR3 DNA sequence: TGCGCCAGCAGTGAGTCACTCCGGGACTACCCCTACGAGCAGTACTTC. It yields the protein CASSESLRDYPYEQYF.